What follows describes a single TCR beta chain. This record comes from a study of blood T cell repertoires in COVID-19. Germline V gene sequence: CDR1 MDHEN, CDR2 SYDVKM. This CDR3 has 15 residues. V was trimmed by 6 bases and J by 1 base, leaving 15 bases between them. Measured with immunoSEQ multiplex PCR; TCRdb has only the in-frame clones, and not every one. The sample consists of a few hundred thousand clones, 80% to 90% of them appearing once. V is TRBV28 and J is TRBJ1-1; possible D gene TRBD1, 6 bases. The source of this sequence is a man aged 25-45 years with acute or convalescent COVID-19. The sequenced sample was peripheral blood. This CDR3 is CASRLWGGQNTEAFF. The CDR3 coding sequence is TGTGCCAGCAGACTGTGGGGGGGGCAGAACACTGAAGCTTTCTTT.